These T cell receptor beta chains were read from a single sample in a study of T cell responses to AZD1222 COVID-19 vaccine. Generated by immunoSEQ multiplex PCR, the TCRdb table keeps only in-frame clones and is missing some. This table holds roughly 120,000 clones, around 88% found once. The material was peripheral blood, obtained on day 0 of AZD1222 vaccination. Receptors were obtained from an adult in good health. CDR3s include the opening cysteine and the closing phenylalanine or tryptophan. The order of the fields is D gene, clone size, CDR3 length, J gene, V gene, CDR3 DNA, CDR3 protein. D genes are given only for firm matches. Clone sizes are given selectively: once, few, many, or a class where the clone is expanded.

>NA|NA|17|TRBJ1-2|TRBV3-1/TRBV3-2
TGTGCCAGCAGCCAAAACCTGGACGGAGTACTTAACTATGGCTACACCTTC
CASSQNLDGVLNYGYTF
>NA|once|14|TRBJ1-6|TRBV19
TGTGCCAGTAGTGTGGGGATTGATAATTCACCCCTCCACTTT
CASSVGIDNSPLHF
>NA|NA|15|TRBJ2-7|TRBV4-2
TGTGCCAGCAGCCAGCAGACAGTCTCAGGATACGAGCAGTACTTC
CASSQQTVSGYEQYF
>NA|few|13|TRBJ1-6|TRBV10-1
TGCGCCAGCAGTGAGGTCCTTGATTCACCCCTCCACTTT
CASSEVLDSPLHF
>NA|NA|12|TRBJ1-2|TRBV2
TGTGCCAGCAGTGAAAGGGAGGGGCTGGGCACCTTC
CASSEREGLGTF
>TRBD2|NA|15|TRBJ2-1|TRBV7-2
TGTGCCAGCAGCTCCGGGAGGCTAGCCTACAATGAGCAGTTCTTC
CASSSGRLAYNEQFF
>TRBD2|NA|18|TRBJ2-1|TRBV4-3
TGCGCCAGCAGCCAAGACCCCTTAGGCGGGGGGACCTACAATGAGCAGTTCTTC
CASSQDPLGGGTYNEQFF
>TRBD1|NA|15|TRBJ1-1|TRBV5-1
TGCGCCAGCAGGCCGGAGGGGACAGGAAACACTGAAGCTTTCTTT
CASRPEGTGNTEAFF
>NA|once|18|TRBJ1-5|TRBV10-1
TGCGCCAGCAGTGAGTCCAGGCAGGGCCCGGGCGTCTATCAGCCCCAGCATTTT
CASSESRQGPGVYQPQHF
>NA|NA|17|TRBJ1-5|TRBV6-2/TRBV6-3
TGTGCCAGCAGTTATCGGAGGGCAACCTATAGCAATCAGCCCCAGCATTTT
CASSYRRATYSNQPQHF
>NA|NA|13|TRBJ2-2|TRBV7-9
TGTGCCAGCAAAGGGTATGACACCGGGGAGCTGTTTTTT
CASKGYDTGELFF
>TRBD2|NA|18|TRBJ2-5|TRBV4-1
TGCGCCAGCAGCCAAGCTGATGGCGGGGGGCCCACTGTGGAGACCCAGTACTTC
CASSQADGGGPTVETQYF
>TRBD2|NA|14|TRBJ2-7|TRBV9
TGTGCCAGCAGCGGGCTGCCGGGAGGCTACGAGCAGTACTTC
CASSGLPGGYEQYF
>TRBD2|NA|12|TRBJ2-3|TRBV2
TGTGCCAGCGACGGGGGGGCTGATACGCAGTATTTT
CASDGGADTQYF
>NA|NA|15|TRBJ1-2|TRBV15
TGTGCCACCAGCAGAGATCCGGCAGGGGTCTATGGCTACACCTTC
CATSRDPAGVYGYTF
>NA|NA|18|TRBJ2-1|TRBV10-1
TGCGCCAGCAGTGGTAATGTGAGGGGGGGAAGCTCCTACAATGAGCAGTTCTTC
CASSGNVRGGSSYNEQFF
>NA|NA|14|TRBJ1-6|TRBV6-5
TGTGCCAGCAGGCCGAACAGAGAAAATTCACCCCTCCACTTT
CASRPNRENSPLHF
>NA|NA|15|TRBJ1-1|TRBV10-2
TGCGCCAGCAGTGAGTCAGGGGTGTGGGACACTGAAGCTTTCTTT
CASSESGVWDTEAFF
>NA|once|15|TRBJ1-5|TRBV18
TGTGCCAGCTCACCCAGGACAGATAGCAATCAGCCCCAGCATTTT
CASSPRTDSNQPQHF
>NA|NA|13|TRBJ1-2|TRBV19
TGTGCCAGTGGAGTATCTAACTACTATGGCTACACCTTC
CASGVSNYYGYTF
>TRBD2|NA|16|TRBJ2-1|TRBV6-5
TGTGCCAGCAGTTACTCGCTAGCGGGGGGGCCTAGTGAGCAGTTCTTC
CASSYSLAGGPSEQFF
>NA|NA|13|TRBJ1-5|TRBV12-3/TRBV12-4
TGTGCCAGCAGCCTCGGGACCAATCAGCCCCAGCATTTT
CASSLGTNQPQHF